This TCR beta chain was obtained from a study of graft-versus-host responses after intestinal transplantation. About the study: Each of the recipients got a multivisceral, liver-intestinal, or isolated intestinal transplant. The study gave all recipients anti-thymocyte globulin induction, then tacrolimus and steroids for about 3 years. Study-wide points: The marrow of recipients harbored GvH clones, and ileum or blood showed some of them first.

V lost 1 base and J 5 bases, leaving 15 bases between the germline ends. This CDR3 contains 15 residues. In germline, CDR1 is LGHNA, CDR2 YSLEER. Clones were read by immunoSEQ multiplex PCR, and TCRdb kept only the in-frame ones, dropping some. The sample records about 2,200 clones, 29% being singletons. The culture paired around 200,000 irradiated violet-dye-labeled stimulators with around 200,000 CFSE-labeled responders. The clonotype originates from a human patient who was an organ donor for intestinal transplantation. The material was alloreactive CD8+ T cells from a mixed lymphocyte reaction culture, obtained before transplantation. Subset in this sample: CFSE-low proliferating T cells sorted from approximately 6-day pre-transplant mixed lymphocyte reaction (GvH or HvG direction). This chain joins TRBV4-3 and TRBJ2-7; TRBD2 is a possible D gene (5 bases). The DNA of the CDR3 is TGCGCCAGCAGCCAAGGTCGGGGATTACTACACGAGCAGTACTTC. As protein: CASSQGRGLLHEQYF.